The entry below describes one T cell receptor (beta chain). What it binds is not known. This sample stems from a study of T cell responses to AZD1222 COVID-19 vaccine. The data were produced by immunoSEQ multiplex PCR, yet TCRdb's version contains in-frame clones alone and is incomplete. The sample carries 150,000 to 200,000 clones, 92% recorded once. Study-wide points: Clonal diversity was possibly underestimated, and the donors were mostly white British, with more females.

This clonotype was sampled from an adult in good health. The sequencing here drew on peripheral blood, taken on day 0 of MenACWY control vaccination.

CDR3 DNA sequence: TGTGCCAGCAGTTTATACCCGCCAAAGAACTATGGCTACACCTTC. The encoded protein is CASSLYPPKNYGYTF. The chain carries TRBV27 and TRBJ1-2; D unclear. The germline V and J ends were trimmed by 1 base and 2 bases, with 11 bases remaining between them. CDR3 length equals 15 residues. Germline loops: CDR1 MNHEY, CDR2 SMNVEV (reference sequence).